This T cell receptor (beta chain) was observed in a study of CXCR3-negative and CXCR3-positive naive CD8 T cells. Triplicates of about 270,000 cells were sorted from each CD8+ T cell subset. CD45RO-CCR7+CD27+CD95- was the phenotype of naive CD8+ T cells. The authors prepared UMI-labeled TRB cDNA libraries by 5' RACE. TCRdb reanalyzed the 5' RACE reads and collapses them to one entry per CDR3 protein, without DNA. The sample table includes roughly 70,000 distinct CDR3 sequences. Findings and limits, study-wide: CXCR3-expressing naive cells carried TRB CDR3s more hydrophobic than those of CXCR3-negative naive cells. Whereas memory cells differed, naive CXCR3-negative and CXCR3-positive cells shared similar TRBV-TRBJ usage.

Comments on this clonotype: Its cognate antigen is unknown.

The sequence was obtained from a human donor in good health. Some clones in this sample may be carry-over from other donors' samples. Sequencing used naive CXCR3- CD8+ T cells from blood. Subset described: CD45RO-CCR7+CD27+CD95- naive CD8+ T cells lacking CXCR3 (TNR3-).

CDR3 region: CASSPLHGTGYHEQYF. The chain carries TRBV7-6 and TRBJ2-7; with no DNA, the TCRdb D assignment of TRBD1 cannot be verified. This CDR3 spans 16 amino acids. Per germline, CDR1 SGHVS and CDR2 FNYEAQ.